This is a list of T cell receptor beta chains from one sample in a study of control samples from healthy donors and cancer patients. Using immunoSEQ multiplex PCR, the repertoire was profiled, and TCRdb retains in-frame clones only, with some absent. The sample lists approximately 100,000 clones; about 85% were seen once. The sample consisted of blood. These receptors originate from a woman in her thirties or forties in good health. CDR3s include the opening cysteine and the closing phenylalanine or tryptophan. Each record gives: J gene, D gene, clone size, V gene, CDR3 protein, CDR3 DNA. The D gene is left open where the match is weak. Clone size is stated in some rows and not others, as once, few, many or a class when expanded.

TRBJ1-1 TRBD1 once TRBV6-1 CASSEYLGTGGGQAFF TGTGCCAGCAGTGAATATTTGGGGACAGGGGGCGGACAAGCTTTCTTT
TRBJ1-1 TRBD1 - TRBV10-1 CATRDRLQDTEAFF TGCGCCACCAGGGACAGGCTGCAGGACACTGAAGCTTTCTTT
TRBJ2-7 - once TRBV3-1/TRBV3-2 CASSQGLQVNNEQYF TGTGCCAGCAGCCAAGGCTTACAGGTAAATAACGAGCAGTACTTC
TRBJ1-1 - - TRBV5-1 CASSPLRQAKNTEAFF TGCGCCAGCAGCCCATTGAGACAGGCGAAGAACACTGAAGCTTTCTTT
TRBJ2-1 TRBD2 - TRBV27 CASSSLAGGRDEQFF TGTGCCAGCAGTTCACTAGCGGGGGGGCGGGATGAGCAGTTCTTC
TRBJ2-5 TRBD2 - TRBV3-1/TRBV3-2 CASSKRAGGQETQYF TGTGCCAGCAGCAAACGAGCGGGGGGGCAAGAGACCCAGTACTTC
TRBJ1-4 - - TRBV25-1 CASSEVGGSEKLFF TGTGCCAGCAGTGAAGTCGGAGGTTCGGAAAAACTGTTTTTT
TRBJ2-5 TRBD1 - TRBV30 CAWNTGGETQYF TGTGCCTGGAATACAGGGGGAGAGACCCAGTACTTC
TRBJ1-2 - - TRBV30 CAWSPGGHMYGYTF TGTGCCTGGAGCCCCGGGGGACACATGTATGGCTACACCTTC
TRBJ2-7 - - TRBV27 CASSLWVGLEQYF TGTGCCAGCAGTTTATGGGTGGGCCTCGAGCAGTACTTC
TRBJ2-7 - - TRBV19 CASSIGYEQYF TGTGCCAGTAGTATAGGCTACGAGCAGTACTTC
TRBJ2-3 TRBD2 once TRBV5-1 CASSKTSVTDTQYF TGCGCCAGCAGCAAGACTAGCGTGACAGATACGCAGTATTTT
TRBJ1-1 - - TRBV12-3/TRBV12-4 CASSPTGTEAFF TGTGCCAGCAGTCCCACGGGAACTGAAGCTTTCTTT
TRBJ2-1 TRBD1 - TRBV11-3 CASSLTGGDEQFF TGTGCCAGCAGCCTGACAGGGGGAGATGAGCAGTTCTTC
TRBJ1-2 TRBD1 - TRBV7-2 CASSPKGQSTHGYTF TGTGCCAGCAGCCCTAAGGGACAGTCCACCCATGGCTACACCTTC